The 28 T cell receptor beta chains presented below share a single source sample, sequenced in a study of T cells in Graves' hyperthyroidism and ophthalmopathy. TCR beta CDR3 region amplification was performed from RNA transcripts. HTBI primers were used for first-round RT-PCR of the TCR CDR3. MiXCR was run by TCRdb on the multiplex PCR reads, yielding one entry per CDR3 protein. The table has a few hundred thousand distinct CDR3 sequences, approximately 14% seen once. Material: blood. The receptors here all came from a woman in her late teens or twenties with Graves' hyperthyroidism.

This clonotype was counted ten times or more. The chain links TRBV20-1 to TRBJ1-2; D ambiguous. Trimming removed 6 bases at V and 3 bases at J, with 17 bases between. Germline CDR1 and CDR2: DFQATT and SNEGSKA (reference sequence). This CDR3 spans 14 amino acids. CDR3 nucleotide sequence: TGCAGTGCCCCCCCACCGCGACACGACTATGGCTACACCTTC. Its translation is CSAPPPRHDYGYTF.

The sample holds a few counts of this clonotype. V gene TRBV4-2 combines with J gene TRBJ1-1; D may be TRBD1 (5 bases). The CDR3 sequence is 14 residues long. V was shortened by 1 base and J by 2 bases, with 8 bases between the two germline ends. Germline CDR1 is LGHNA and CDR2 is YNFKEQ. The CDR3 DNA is TGTGCCAGCAGCCAAGGGGGGGTTAACACTGAAGCTTTCTTT. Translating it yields CASSQGGVNTEAFF.

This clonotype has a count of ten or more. CDR3: CASSLGATFRETQYF. In DNA, the CDR3 is TGTGCCAGCAGCTTAGGTGCCACTTTTAGAGAGACCCAGTACTTC. The chain has TRBV7-2 and TRBJ2-5; D is undetermined. The V end lost 1 base, the J end lost 4 bases, and 13 bases lay between the germline ends. Germline V gives CDR1 SGHTA, CDR2 FQGNSA. The CDR3 covers 15 residues.

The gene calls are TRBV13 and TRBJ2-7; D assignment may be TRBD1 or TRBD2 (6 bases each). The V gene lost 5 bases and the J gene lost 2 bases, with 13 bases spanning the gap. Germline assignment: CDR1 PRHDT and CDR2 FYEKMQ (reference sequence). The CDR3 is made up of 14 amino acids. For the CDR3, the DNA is TGTGCCAGCAGCATCGAGAGGGGGGCCTACGAGCAGTACTTC. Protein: CASSIERGAYEQYF.

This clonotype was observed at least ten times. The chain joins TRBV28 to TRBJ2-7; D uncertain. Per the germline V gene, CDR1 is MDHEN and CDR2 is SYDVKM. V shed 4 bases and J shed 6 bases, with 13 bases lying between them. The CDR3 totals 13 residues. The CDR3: CASSSSAPGEQYF. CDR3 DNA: TGTGCCAGCAGTTCCTCGGCGCCGGGCGAGCAGTACTTC.

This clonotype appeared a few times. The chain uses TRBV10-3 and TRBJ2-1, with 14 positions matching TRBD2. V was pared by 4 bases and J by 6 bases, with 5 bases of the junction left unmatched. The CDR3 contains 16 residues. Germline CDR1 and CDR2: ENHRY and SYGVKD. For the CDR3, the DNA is TGTGCCATCAGTGGGGGACTAGCGGGAGTTTCCAATGAGCAGTTCTTC. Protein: CAISGGLAGVSNEQFF.

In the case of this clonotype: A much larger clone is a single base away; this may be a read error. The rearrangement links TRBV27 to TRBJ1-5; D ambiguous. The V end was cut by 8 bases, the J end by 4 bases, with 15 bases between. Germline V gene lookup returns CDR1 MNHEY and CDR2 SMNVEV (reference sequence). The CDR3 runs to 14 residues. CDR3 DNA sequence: TGTGCCAGCGGCCCTAGGCTGGGGAATCAGCCCCAGCATTTT. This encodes CASGPRLGNQPQHF.

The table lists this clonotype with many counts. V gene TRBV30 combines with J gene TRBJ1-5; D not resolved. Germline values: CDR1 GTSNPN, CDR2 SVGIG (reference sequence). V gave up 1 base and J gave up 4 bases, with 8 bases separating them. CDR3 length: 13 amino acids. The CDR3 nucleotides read TGTGCCTGGAGTGGCAGCCAGAATCAGCCCCAGCATTTT. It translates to CAWSGSQNQPQHF.

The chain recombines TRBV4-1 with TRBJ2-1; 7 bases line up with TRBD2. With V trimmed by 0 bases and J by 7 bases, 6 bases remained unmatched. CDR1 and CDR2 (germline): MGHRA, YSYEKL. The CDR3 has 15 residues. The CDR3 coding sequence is TGCGCCAGCAGCCAAGATCGGGGGGAGGCGAATGAGCAGTTCTTC. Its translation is CASSQDRGEANEQFF.

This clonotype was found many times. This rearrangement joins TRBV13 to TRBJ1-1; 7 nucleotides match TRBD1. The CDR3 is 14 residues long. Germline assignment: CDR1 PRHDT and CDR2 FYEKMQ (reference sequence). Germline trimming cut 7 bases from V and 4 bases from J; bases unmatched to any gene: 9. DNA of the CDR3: TGTGCCAGCACCGTAAGAAGGGGGCTCACTGAAGCTTTCTTT. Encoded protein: CASTVRRGLTEAFF.

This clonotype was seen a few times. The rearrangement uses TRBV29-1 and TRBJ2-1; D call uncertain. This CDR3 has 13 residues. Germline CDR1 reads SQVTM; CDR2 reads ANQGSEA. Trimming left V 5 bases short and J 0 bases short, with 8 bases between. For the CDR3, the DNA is TGCAGCGTTCAGGCGAGCTCCTACAATGAGCAGTTCTTC. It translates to CSVQASSYNEQFF.

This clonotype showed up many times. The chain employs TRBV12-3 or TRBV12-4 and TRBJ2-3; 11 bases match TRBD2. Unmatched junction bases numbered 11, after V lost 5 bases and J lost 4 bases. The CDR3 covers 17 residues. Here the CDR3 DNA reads TGTGCCAGCAGTCCCCAGGCTAGCGGGAGGTTTGCAGATACGCAGTATTTT. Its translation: CASSPQASGRFADTQYF.

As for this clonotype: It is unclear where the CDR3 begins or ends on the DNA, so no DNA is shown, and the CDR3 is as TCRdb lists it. Here the CDR3 reads CASSFLWAGTSGRREQFF. The chain recombines TRBV3-1 with TRBJ2-1; TRBD2 is the table's D call, not checked against the DNA. CDR1 is LGHDT and CDR2 is YNNKEL in the germline V gene (reference sequence). The CDR3 comprises 18 residues, both ends counted.

This chain's CDR3 is CASSPGTSGRSGELFF. CDR3 DNA: TGTGCCAGTAGTCCTGGGACTAGCGGGAGGTCCGGGGAGCTGTTTTTT. The V gene is TRBV19, the J gene TRBJ2-2, with TRBD2 matching over 15 bases. V shed 5 bases and J 6 bases; nucleotides not matched to a gene: 4. The CDR3 spans 16 residues. Germline CDR1 reads LNHDA; CDR2 reads SQIVND (reference sequence).

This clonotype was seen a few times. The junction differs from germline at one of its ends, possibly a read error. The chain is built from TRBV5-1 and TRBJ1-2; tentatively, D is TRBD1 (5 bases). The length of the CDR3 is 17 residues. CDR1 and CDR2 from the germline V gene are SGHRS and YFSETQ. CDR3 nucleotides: TGCGCCAGCAGCTTGGGAGGAGCCGGTGGAGGGGAGTATGGCTACGCCTTC. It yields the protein CASSLGGAGGGEYGYAF. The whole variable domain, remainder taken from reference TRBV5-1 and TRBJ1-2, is KAGVTQTPRYLIKTRGQQVTLSCSPISGHRSVSWYQQTPGQGLQFLFEYFSETQRNKGNFPGRFSGRQFSNSRSEMNVSTLELGDSALYLCASSLGGAGGGEYGYAFGSGTRLTVV.

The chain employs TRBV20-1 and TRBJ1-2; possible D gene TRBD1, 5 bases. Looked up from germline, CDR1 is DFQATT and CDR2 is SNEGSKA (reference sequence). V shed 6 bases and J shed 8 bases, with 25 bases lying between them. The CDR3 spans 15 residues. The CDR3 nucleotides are TGCAGTGCCAGCACGTGGGGGAGCCCGGGGGACGGCTACACCTTC. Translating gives CSASTWGSPGDGYTF.

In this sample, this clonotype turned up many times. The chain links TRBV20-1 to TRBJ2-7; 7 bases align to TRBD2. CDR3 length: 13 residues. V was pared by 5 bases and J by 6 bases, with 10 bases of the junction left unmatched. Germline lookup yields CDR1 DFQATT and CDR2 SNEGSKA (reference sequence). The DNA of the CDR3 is TGCAGTGCTTTTCCAGGGACGGGGGGCGAGCAGTACTTC. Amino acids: CSAFPGTGGEQYF.

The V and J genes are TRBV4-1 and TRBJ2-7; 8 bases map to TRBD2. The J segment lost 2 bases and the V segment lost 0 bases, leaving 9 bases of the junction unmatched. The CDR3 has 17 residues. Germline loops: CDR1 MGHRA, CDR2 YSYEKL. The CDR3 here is CASSQEDSGGPTYEQYF. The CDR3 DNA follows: TGCGCCAGCAGCCAAGAAGACAGCGGGGGACCCACCTACGAGCAGTACTTC.

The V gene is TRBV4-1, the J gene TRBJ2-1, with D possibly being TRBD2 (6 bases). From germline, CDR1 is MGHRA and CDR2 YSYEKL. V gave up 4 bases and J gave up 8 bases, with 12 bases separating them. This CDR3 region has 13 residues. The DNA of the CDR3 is TGCGCCAGCAGCCGAGGAGGGATTGATGAGCAGTTCTTC. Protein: CASSRGGIDEQFF.

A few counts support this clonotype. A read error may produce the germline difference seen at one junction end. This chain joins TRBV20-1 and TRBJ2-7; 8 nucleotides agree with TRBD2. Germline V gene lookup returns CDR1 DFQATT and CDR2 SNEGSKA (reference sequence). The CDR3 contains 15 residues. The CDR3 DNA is TGCAGTGCTAGACCGACGCGGGGGGAACACTACAAGCAGTACTTC. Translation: CSARPTRGEHYKQYF.

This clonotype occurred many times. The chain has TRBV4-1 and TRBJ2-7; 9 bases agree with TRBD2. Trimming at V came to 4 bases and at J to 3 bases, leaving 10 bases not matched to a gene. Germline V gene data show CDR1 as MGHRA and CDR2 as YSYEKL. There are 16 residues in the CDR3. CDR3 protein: CASSPGGGRAIYEQYF. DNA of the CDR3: TGCGCCAGCAGCCCGGGCGGCGGGAGGGCCATCTACGAGCAGTACTTC.

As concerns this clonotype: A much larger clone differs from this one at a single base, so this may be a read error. CDR3 sequence (DNA): TGTGCCAACACCGCCCGGGACATTACAGATACGCAGTATTTT. It specifies CANTARDITDTQYF. The rearrangement uses TRBV28 and TRBJ2-3; possible D gene TRBD1, 6 bases. The CDR3 has 14 residues. Trimming removed 10 bases from V and 3 bases from J, with 17 bases in between. Germline assignment: CDR1 MDHEN and CDR2 SYDVKM.

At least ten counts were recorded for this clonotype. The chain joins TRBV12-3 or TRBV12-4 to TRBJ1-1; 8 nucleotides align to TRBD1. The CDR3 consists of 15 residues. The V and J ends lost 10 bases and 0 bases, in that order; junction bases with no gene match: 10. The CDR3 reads CATSSGGSMNTEAFF. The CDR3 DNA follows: TGTGCCACTTCTTCAGGGGGCAGCATGAACACTGAAGCTTTCTTT.

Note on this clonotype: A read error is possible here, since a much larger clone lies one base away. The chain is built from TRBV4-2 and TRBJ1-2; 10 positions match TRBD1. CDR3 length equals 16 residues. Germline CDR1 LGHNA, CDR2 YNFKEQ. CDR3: CAISQDGTGAEYGYTF. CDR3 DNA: TGTGCCATCAGCCAAGACGGGACAGGGGCGGAGTATGGCTACACCTTC.

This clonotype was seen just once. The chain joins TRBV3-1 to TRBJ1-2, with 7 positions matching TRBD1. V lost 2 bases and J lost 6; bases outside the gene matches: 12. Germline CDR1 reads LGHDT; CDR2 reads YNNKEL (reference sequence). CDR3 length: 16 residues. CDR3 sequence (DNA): TGTGCCAGCAGCCAAAAAAGGTTCGAGGGGGCAGATGGCTACACCTTC. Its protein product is CASSQKRFEGADGYTF.

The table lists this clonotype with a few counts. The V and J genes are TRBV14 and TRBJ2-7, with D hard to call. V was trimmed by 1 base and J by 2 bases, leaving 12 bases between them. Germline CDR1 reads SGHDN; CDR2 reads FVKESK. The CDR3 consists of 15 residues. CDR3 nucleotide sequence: TGTGCCAGCAGCCAAGGACGGGTGAACCCCTACGAGCAGTACTTC. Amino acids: CASSQGRVNPYEQYF.

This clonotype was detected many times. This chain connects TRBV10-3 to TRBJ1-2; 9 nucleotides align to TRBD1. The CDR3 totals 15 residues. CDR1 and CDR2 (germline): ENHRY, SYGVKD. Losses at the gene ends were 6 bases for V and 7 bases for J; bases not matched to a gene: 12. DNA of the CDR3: TGTGCCATCAGCGATCGGACAGGGGATGGAAGTGGCTACACCTTC. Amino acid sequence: CAISDRTGDGSGYTF.

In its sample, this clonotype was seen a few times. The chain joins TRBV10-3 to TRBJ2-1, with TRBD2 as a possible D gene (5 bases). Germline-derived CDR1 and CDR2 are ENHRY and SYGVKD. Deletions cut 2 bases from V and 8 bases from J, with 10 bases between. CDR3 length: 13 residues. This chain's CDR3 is CAISEDSGDEQFF. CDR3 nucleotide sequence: TGTGCCATCAGTGAGGACTCCGGGGATGAGCAGTTCTTC.